Listed below are T cell receptor beta chains from one sample, sequenced in a study of shared clonotypes between healthy human individuals. Sequencing was performed with immunoSEQ multiplex PCR; in TCRdb, only in-frame clones are kept and a portion is missing. The sample consists of 2 million to 2.5 million clones, roughly 92% of them appearing once. The sequenced material came from naive CD4+ T cells from PBMCs. These receptor sequences come from a man between 18 and 35 years old in good health. Some clones in this sample may be carry-over from other donors' samples. CDR3s include the opening cysteine and the closing phenylalanine or tryptophan. D genes are given only for firm matches. Size is omitted from some rows. Given values are once, few, many or a class for expanded clones.

clone_size: NA
d_call: TRBD1
j_call: TRBJ1-2
v_call: TRBV23-1
cdr3_nt: TGCGCCAGCATCGCTTCCCTGGGACAGATCTATGGCTACACCTTC
cdr3_aa: CASIASLGQIYGYTF

clone_size: NA
d_call: NA
j_call: TRBJ2-7
v_call: TRBV29-1
cdr3_nt: TGCAGCGTGAAGACGGTATTGAGCTCCTACGAGCAGTACTTC
cdr3_aa: CSVKTVLSSYEQYF

clone_size: NA
d_call: NA
j_call: TRBJ2-5
v_call: TRBV6-1
cdr3_nt: TGTGCCAGCAGTCGGGGACCCACTCAAGAGACCCAGTACTTC
cdr3_aa: CASSRGPTQETQYF

clone_size: once
d_call: NA
j_call: TRBJ1-4
v_call: TRBV5-1
cdr3_nt: TGCGCCAGCAGCTTGGTCGTTAATGAAAAACTGTTTTTT
cdr3_aa: CASSLVVNEKLFF

clone_size: once
d_call: NA
j_call: TRBJ2-7
v_call: TRBV18
cdr3_nt: TGTGCCAGCTCACGAAACTACGAGCAGTACTTC
cdr3_aa: CASSRNYEQYF

clone_size: NA
d_call: NA
j_call: TRBJ2-7
v_call: TRBV27
cdr3_nt: TGTGCCAGCAGTTTATCCGGTGGGCTAGACTACGAGCAGTACTTC
cdr3_aa: CASSLSGGLDYEQYF

clone_size: NA
d_call: NA
j_call: TRBJ2-4
v_call: TRBV19
cdr3_nt: TGTGCCAGTAGTAGCCTCTCCCCCACTAGAGCCAAAAACATTCAGTACTTC
cdr3_aa: CASSSLSPTRAKNIQYF

clone_size: NA
d_call: NA
j_call: TRBJ2-2
v_call: TRBV7-8
cdr3_nt: TGTGCCAGCAGCTTAGAGTCAGGCAGGCCAAACACCGGGGAGCTGTTTTTT
cdr3_aa: CASSLESGRPNTGELFF

clone_size: NA
d_call: TRBD1
j_call: TRBJ1-4
v_call: TRBV4-1
cdr3_nt: TGCGCCAGCAGCCAGAGCGGGACAGCCTTCCCTGAAAAACTGTTTTTT
cdr3_aa: CASSQSGTAFPEKLFF

clone_size: NA
d_call: NA
j_call: TRBJ1-4
v_call: TRBV19
cdr3_nt: TGTGCCAGTAGTAGGGCCGCAAGAAGGTATATCGATGAAAAACTGTTTTTT
cdr3_aa: CASSRAARRYIDEKLFF

clone_size: NA
d_call: NA
j_call: TRBJ1-1
v_call: TRBV14
cdr3_nt: TGTGCCAGCAGCCATGAATGGCCAACTGAAGCTTTCTTT
cdr3_aa: CASSHEWPTEAFF

clone_size: NA
d_call: NA
j_call: TRBJ2-7
v_call: TRBV10-3
cdr3_nt: TGTGCCATCAGTCAAGGCGCCCTCGGCGAGCAGTACTTC
cdr3_aa: CAISQGALGEQYF

clone_size: NA
d_call: NA
j_call: TRBJ2-3
v_call: TRBV28
cdr3_nt: TGTGCCAGCGGGCAGTCTTTCAGAGATACGCAGTATTTT
cdr3_aa: CASGQSFRDTQYF

clone_size: NA
d_call: NA
j_call: TRBJ2-1
v_call: TRBV29-1
cdr3_nt: TGCAGCGTTGAAGATCACCTAGCGAGATCCCAGTTCTTC
cdr3_aa: CSVEDHLARSQFF

clone_size: NA
d_call: NA
j_call: TRBJ1-2
v_call: TRBV19
cdr3_nt: TGTGCCAGTAGTATCCGACAGCCCTCAGATGGCTACACCTTC
cdr3_aa: CASSIRQPSDGYTF

clone_size: NA
d_call: NA
j_call: TRBJ1-5
v_call: TRBV6-5
cdr3_nt: TGTGCCAGCTCGCGTGGAGGGCTCGCCAGGGAGCCCCAGCATTTT
cdr3_aa: CASSRGGLAREPQHF

clone_size: NA
d_call: NA
j_call: TRBJ1-3
v_call: TRBV28
cdr3_nt: TGTGCCAGCAGTCTAGATAAAGCCAGCCTAGGGAGAAACACCATATATTTT
cdr3_aa: CASSLDKASLGRNTIYF

clone_size: NA
d_call: NA
j_call: TRBJ1-1
v_call: TRBV19
cdr3_nt: TGTGCCAGTAGTATAGTTAACAGGGAGAACACTGAAGCTTTCTTT
cdr3_aa: CASSIVNRENTEAFF

clone_size: NA
d_call: NA
j_call: TRBJ1-1
v_call: TRBV10-3
cdr3_nt: TGTGCCATAAAAGAGTTGGGGGGGAACACTGAAGCTTTCTTT
cdr3_aa: CAIKELGGNTEAFF

clone_size: NA
d_call: NA
j_call: TRBJ1-1
v_call: TRBV7-9
cdr3_nt: TGTGCCAGCAGCTTAGTCGACCTAAAGGGTGGAGAAGCTTTCTTT
cdr3_aa: CASSLVDLKGGEAFF

clone_size: NA
d_call: NA
j_call: TRBJ1-2
v_call: TRBV6-1
cdr3_nt: TGTGCCAGCAAGGAGACGGGCCCTATGAGTTGCACCTTC
cdr3_aa: CASKETGPMSCTF

clone_size: NA
d_call: NA
j_call: TRBJ1-1
v_call: TRBV6-1
cdr3_nt: TGTGCCAGCAGTGAATCTTACAGTTCGTTCACTGAAGCTTTCTTT
cdr3_aa: CASSESYSSFTEAFF

clone_size: once
d_call: TRBD2
j_call: TRBJ2-1
v_call: TRBV5-4
cdr3_nt: TGTGCCAGCAGCGGAAGGGGCGGGACTAGCGGGAGGGAGGATGAGCAGTTCTTC
cdr3_aa: CASSGRGGTSGREDEQFF

clone_size: NA
d_call: NA
j_call: TRBJ1-1
v_call: TRBV4-1
cdr3_nt: TGCGCCAGCAGCCAAGTCCGTGAAGGCTCGGGGCGGAACACTGAAGCTTTCTTT
cdr3_aa: CASSQVREGSGRNTEAFF

clone_size: NA
d_call: NA
j_call: TRBJ1-2
v_call: TRBV27
cdr3_nt: TGTGCCAGCAGAGGGGGGACGTGGGGTAACTATGGCTACACCTTC
cdr3_aa: CASRGGTWGNYGYTF

clone_size: once
d_call: NA
j_call: TRBJ2-6
v_call: TRBV11-2
cdr3_nt: TGTGCCAGCAGCCCGTTTCGGTCTGGGGCCAACGTCCTGACTTTC
cdr3_aa: CASSPFRSGANVLTF

clone_size: NA
d_call: TRBD1
j_call: TRBJ1-2
v_call: TRBV4-3
cdr3_nt: TGCGCCAGCAGCCCAGGACAGGGAATGGTTTGGAGCTACACCTTC
cdr3_aa: CASSPGQGMVWSYTF

clone_size: NA
d_call: NA
j_call: TRBJ1-2
v_call: TRBV29-1
cdr3_nt: TGCAGCGCTTTCGAAAACTATGGCTACACCTTC
cdr3_aa: CSAFENYGYTF

clone_size: NA
d_call: NA
j_call: TRBJ2-3
v_call: TRBV9
cdr3_nt: TGTGCCAGCAGTTTCGGGCCGAGCACAGATACGCAGTATTTT
cdr3_aa: CASSFGPSTDTQYF

clone_size: NA
d_call: NA
j_call: TRBJ2-6
v_call: TRBV28
cdr3_nt: TGTGCCAGCAGTACCTTTAAGAGCTCTGGGGCCAACGTCCTGACTTTC
cdr3_aa: CASSTFKSSGANVLTF

clone_size: NA
d_call: NA
j_call: TRBJ1-4
v_call: TRBV7-2
cdr3_nt: TGTGCCAGCAGCCCCTTATCCCCTGGTGAAAAACTGTTTTTT
cdr3_aa: CASSPLSPGEKLFF

clone_size: once
d_call: NA
j_call: TRBJ2-5
v_call: TRBV28
cdr3_nt: TGTGCCAGCTCCAGTGGGGGACAAGAGACCCAGTACTTC
cdr3_aa: CASSSGGQETQYF

clone_size: NA
d_call: TRBD1
j_call: TRBJ2-2
v_call: TRBV7-9
cdr3_nt: TGTGCCAGCAGCTTACCCGGGACAGGGGTCACCGGGGAGCTGTTTTTT
cdr3_aa: CASSLPGTGVTGELFF

clone_size: once
d_call: NA
j_call: TRBJ2-1
v_call: TRBV29-1
cdr3_nt: TGCAGCGTTCCTCGGGACGGGACCTACAATGAGCAGTTCTTC
cdr3_aa: CSVPRDGTYNEQFF

clone_size: NA
d_call: TRBD1
j_call: TRBJ2-7
v_call: TRBV4-2
cdr3_nt: TGTGCCAGCAGCCAGACAGGGGAACCCTACGAGCAGTACTTC
cdr3_aa: CASSQTGEPYEQYF

clone_size: NA
d_call: TRBD2
j_call: TRBJ2-7
v_call: TRBV28
cdr3_nt: TGTGCCAGCAGCTCCGGGACTAGCAAATCCGGGCAGTACTTC
cdr3_aa: CASSSGTSKSGQYF

clone_size: NA
d_call: NA
j_call: TRBJ2-5
v_call: TRBV30
cdr3_nt: TGTGCCTGGAAGGAAGGACGGACGACCCAGTACTTC
cdr3_aa: CAWKEGRTTQYF

clone_size: once
d_call: NA
j_call: TRBJ2-7
v_call: TRBV9
cdr3_nt: TGTGCCAGCAGTCTTGACCCGTCCCTGGGCTACGAGCAGTACTTC
cdr3_aa: CASSLDPSLGYEQYF

clone_size: NA
d_call: TRBD2
j_call: TRBJ2-1
v_call: TRBV5-4
cdr3_nt: TGTGCCAGCAGGCCCCCGGGACTAGGAGCCGCTGAGCAGTTCTTC
cdr3_aa: CASRPPGLGAAEQFF

clone_size: NA
d_call: NA
j_call: TRBJ1-2
v_call: TRBV9
cdr3_nt: TGTGCCAGCAGCGTAGGAGAGGATCCTTATAACTATGGCTACACCTTC
cdr3_aa: CASSVGEDPYNYGYTF

clone_size: NA
d_call: NA
j_call: TRBJ2-1
v_call: TRBV4-3
cdr3_nt: TGCGCCAGCAGCCAAGATTCCGTCCGGGATAAGTTCTTC
cdr3_aa: CASSQDSVRDKFF

clone_size: NA
d_call: TRBD2
j_call: TRBJ2-1
v_call: TRBV14
cdr3_nt: TGTGCCAGCAGCCAAGAAACAGCTAGCGGGTACAATGAGCAGTTCTTC
cdr3_aa: CASSQETASGYNEQFF

clone_size: NA
d_call: NA
j_call: TRBJ2-6
v_call: TRBV28
cdr3_nt: TGTGCCAGCAGTGCGCATAGGGGGAACGGGGCCAACGTCCTGACTTTC
cdr3_aa: CASSAHRGNGANVLTF

clone_size: NA
d_call: TRBD2
j_call: TRBJ2-2
v_call: TRBV7-9
cdr3_nt: TGTGCCAGCAGCTTAGATCGGGGACTAGTATCGAACACCGGGGAGCTGTTTTTT
cdr3_aa: CASSLDRGLVSNTGELFF

clone_size: NA
d_call: TRBD1
j_call: TRBJ1-5
v_call: TRBV28
cdr3_nt: TGTGCCAGCAGTCTGGGGACAGGGGGTTTGTTGCTCAGGCCCCAGCATTTT
cdr3_aa: CASSLGTGGLLLRPQHF

clone_size: NA
d_call: NA
j_call: TRBJ1-1
v_call: TRBV19
cdr3_nt: TGTGCCAGTAGTATAGTCAGCGGTTACACTGAAGCTTTCTTT
cdr3_aa: CASSIVSGYTEAFF

clone_size: NA
d_call: NA
j_call: TRBJ1-2
v_call: TRBV28
cdr3_nt: TGTGCCAGCAGTGATTTCTTGTCAGGCTACACCTTC
cdr3_aa: CASSDFLSGYTF

clone_size: NA
d_call: NA
j_call: TRBJ1-2
v_call: TRBV5-1
cdr3_nt: TGCGCCAGCAGCCCAGCGTATAACTATGGCTACACCTTC
cdr3_aa: CASSPAYNYGYTF

clone_size: NA
d_call: NA
j_call: TRBJ2-7
v_call: TRBV7-9
cdr3_nt: TGTGCCAGCAGCTTAGGGTTAGGAGGGCTCTCCTACGAGCAGTACTTC
cdr3_aa: CASSLGLGGLSYEQYF

clone_size: NA
d_call: TRBD2
j_call: TRBJ2-1
v_call: TRBV10-1
cdr3_nt: TGCGCCAGCAGTGATGTAGCGGGTGTAGATGAGCAGTTCTTC
cdr3_aa: CASSDVAGVDEQFF

clone_size: few
d_call: NA
j_call: TRBJ1-1
v_call: TRBV18
cdr3_nt: TGTGCCAGCTCACCACGGGAGGCGGTGGACACTGAAGCTTTCTTT
cdr3_aa: CASSPREAVDTEAFF

clone_size: NA
d_call: TRBD1
j_call: TRBJ1-1
v_call: TRBV6-6
cdr3_nt: TGTGCCAGCAGAACAGGGGCGGGAAGTACTGAAGCTTTCTTT
cdr3_aa: CASRTGAGSTEAFF

clone_size: NA
d_call: TRBD1
j_call: TRBJ1-2
v_call: TRBV7-8
cdr3_nt: TGTGCCAGCAGCTTAGGGGGACAGGGCGGCTTAGTCCGCGGCTACACCTTC
cdr3_aa: CASSLGGQGGLVRGYTF

clone_size: NA
d_call: NA
j_call: TRBJ1-3
v_call: TRBV28
cdr3_nt: TGTGCCAGCAGCTCACTCAGCTCTGGAAACACCATATATTTT
cdr3_aa: CASSSLSSGNTIYF